The clone carrying this TCR beta chain rates as medium-sized (0.01 to 0.1%). CDR1 is MNHEY and CDR2 is SVGEGT in the germline V gene. V shed 6 bases and J shed 6 bases, with 24 bases lying between them. This CDR3 contains 16 residues. The record originates from a study of metastatic and nonmetastatic thyroid tumors. Among the patients, none had received any treatment before thyroid surgery. MiXCR re-clonotyped the PCR reads for TCRdb. The sample shows tens of thousands of clones, around 20% of them seen only once. The clonotype comes from a female donor with papillary thyroid cancer or a benign thyroid nodule (not recorded which). Some clones in this sample may be carry-over from other donors' samples. What was sequenced was adjacent normal tissue. V usage is TRBV6-2 or TRBV6-3 and J usage is TRBJ2-7, with D possibly being TRBD2 (6 bases). CDR3 sequence: CASSPFPVGGWSEQYF. The CDR3 nucleotides are TGTGCCAGCAGCCCGTTTCCAGTTGGGGGGTGGTCCGAGCAGTACTTC.